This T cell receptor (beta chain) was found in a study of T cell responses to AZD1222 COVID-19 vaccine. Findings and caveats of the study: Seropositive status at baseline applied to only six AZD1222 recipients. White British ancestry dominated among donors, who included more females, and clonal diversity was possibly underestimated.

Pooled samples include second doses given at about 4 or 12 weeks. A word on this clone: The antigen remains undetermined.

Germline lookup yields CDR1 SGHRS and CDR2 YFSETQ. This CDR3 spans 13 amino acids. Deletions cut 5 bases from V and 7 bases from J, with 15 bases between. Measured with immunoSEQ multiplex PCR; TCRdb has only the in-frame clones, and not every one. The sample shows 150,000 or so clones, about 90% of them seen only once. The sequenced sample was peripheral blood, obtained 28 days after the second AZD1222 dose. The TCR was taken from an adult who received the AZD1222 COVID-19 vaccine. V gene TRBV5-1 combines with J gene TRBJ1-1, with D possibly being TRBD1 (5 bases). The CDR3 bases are TGCGCCAGCAGTATGCCGGGGGAGGTTGAAGCTTTCTTT. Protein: CASSMPGEVEAFF.